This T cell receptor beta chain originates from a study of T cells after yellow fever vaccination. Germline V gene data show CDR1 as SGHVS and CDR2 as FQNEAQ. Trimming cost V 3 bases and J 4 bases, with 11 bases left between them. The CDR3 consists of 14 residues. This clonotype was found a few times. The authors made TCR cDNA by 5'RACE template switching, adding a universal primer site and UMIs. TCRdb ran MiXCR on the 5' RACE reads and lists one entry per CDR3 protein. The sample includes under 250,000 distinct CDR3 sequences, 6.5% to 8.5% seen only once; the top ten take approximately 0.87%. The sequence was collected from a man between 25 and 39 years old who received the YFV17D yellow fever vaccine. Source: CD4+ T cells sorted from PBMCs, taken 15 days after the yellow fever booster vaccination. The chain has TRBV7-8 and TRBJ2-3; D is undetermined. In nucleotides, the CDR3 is TGTGCCAGCAGCTTGATGGGCGCTGCAGATACGCAGTATTTT. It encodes CASSLMGAADTQYF.